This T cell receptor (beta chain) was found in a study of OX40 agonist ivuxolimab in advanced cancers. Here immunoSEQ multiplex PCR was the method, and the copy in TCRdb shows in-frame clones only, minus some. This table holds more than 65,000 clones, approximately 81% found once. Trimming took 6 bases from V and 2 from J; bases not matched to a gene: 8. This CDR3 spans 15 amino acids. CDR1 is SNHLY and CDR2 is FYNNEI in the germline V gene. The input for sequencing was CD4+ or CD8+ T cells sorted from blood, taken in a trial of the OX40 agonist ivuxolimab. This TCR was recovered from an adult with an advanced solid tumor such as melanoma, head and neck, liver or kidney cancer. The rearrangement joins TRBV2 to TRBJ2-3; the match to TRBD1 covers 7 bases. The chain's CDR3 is CASSQVGQSTDTQYF. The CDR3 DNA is TGTGCCAGCAGCCAAGTGGGACAGTCCACAGATACGCAGTATTTT.